This entry describes one T cell receptor (beta chain). These data come from a study of blood T cell repertoires in COVID-19. Looking at the study overall: Acute and convalescent COVID-19 samples came from the United States, Italy and Spain.

The method was immunoSEQ multiplex PCR; TCRdb's version includes in-frame clones alone and lacks a portion of them. This sample has about 190,000 clones, with around 82% found just once. The length of the CDR3 is 16 residues. Trimming removed 4 bases from V and 5 bases from J, with 20 bases in between. Looked up from germline, CDR1 is SGHDN and CDR2 is FVKESK. The chain employs TRBV14 and TRBJ1-1; tentatively, D is TRBD1 (6 bases). The receptor comes from a woman aged 45 to 65 with acute COVID-19. Sequenced input: PBMCs or T cells enriched from blood (not recorded which). The CDR3 sequence is CASSRLGVGGETEAFF. CDR3 nucleotides: TGTGCCAGCAGCCGCCTGGGGGTAGGGGGGGAGACTGAAGCTTTCTTT.